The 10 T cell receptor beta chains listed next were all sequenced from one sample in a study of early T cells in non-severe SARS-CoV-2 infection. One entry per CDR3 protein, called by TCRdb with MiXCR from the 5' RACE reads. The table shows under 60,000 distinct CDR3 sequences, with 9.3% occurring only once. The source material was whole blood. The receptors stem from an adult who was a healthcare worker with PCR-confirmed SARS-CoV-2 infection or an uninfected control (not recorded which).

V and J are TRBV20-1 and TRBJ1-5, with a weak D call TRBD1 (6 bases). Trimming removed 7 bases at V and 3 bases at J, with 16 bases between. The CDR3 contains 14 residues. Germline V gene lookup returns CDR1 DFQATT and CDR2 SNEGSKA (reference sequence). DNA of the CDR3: TGCAGTGTGGGCAGGGGTCGGATCAATCAGCCCCAGCATTTT. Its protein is CSVGRGRINQPQHF.

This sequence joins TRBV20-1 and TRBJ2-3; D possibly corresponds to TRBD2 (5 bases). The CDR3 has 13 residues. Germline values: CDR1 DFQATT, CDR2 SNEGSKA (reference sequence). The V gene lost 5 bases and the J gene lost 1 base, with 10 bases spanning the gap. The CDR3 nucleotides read TGCAGTGCTGTTCGGCGGGGCACAGATACGCAGTATTTT. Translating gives CSAVRRGTDTQYF.

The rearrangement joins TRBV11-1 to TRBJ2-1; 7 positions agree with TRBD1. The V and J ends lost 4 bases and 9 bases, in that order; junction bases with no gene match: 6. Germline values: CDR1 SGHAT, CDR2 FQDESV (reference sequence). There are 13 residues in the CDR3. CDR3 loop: CASSSQGLAEQFF. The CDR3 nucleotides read TGTGCCAGCAGCTCACAGGGGCTAGCTGAGCAGTTCTTC.

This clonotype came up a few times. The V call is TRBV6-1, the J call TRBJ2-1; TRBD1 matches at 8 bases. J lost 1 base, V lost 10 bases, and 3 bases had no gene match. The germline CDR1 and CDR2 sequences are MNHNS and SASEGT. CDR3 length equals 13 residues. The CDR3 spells CANNRGSYNEQFF. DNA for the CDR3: TGTGCCAACAACAGGGGGTCCTACAATGAGCAGTTCTTC.

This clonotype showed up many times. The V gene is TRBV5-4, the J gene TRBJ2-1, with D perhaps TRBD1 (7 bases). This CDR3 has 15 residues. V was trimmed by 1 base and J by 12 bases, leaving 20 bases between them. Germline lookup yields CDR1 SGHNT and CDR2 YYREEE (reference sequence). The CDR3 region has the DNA TGTGCCAGCAGCTTGCCGGGGGACAGCCTAGTAGCGCAGTTCTTC. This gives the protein CASSLPGDSLVAQFF.

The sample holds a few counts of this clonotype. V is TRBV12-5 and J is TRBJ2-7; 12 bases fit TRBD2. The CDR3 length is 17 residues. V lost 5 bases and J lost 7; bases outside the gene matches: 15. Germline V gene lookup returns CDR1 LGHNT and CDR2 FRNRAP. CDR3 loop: CASGPRLAGDSLGEQYF. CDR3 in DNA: TGTGCTAGTGGTCCTCGACTAGCGGGGGACTCCCTGGGGGAGCAGTACTTC.

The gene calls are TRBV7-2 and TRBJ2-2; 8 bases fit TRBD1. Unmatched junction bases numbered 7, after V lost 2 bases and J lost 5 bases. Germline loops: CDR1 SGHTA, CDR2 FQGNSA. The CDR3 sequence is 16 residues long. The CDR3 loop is CASSLRGTGLTGELFF. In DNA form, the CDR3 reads TGTGCCAGCAGCTTACGAGGGACAGGCCTGACCGGGGAGCTGTTTTTT.

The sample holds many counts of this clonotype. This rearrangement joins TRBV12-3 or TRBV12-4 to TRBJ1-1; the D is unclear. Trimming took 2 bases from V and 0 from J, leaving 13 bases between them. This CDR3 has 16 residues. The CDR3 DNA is TGTGCCAGCAGTTTATCGCTAGCGGTGATGAACACTGAAGCTTTCTTT. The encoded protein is CASSLSLAVMNTEAFF.

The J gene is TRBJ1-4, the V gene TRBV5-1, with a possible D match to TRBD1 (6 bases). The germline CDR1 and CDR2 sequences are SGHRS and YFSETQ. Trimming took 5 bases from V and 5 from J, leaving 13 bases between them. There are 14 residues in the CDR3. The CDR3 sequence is CASRPGQRNEKLFF. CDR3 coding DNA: TGCGCCAGCAGGCCCGGACAGCGCAATGAAAAACTGTTTTTT.

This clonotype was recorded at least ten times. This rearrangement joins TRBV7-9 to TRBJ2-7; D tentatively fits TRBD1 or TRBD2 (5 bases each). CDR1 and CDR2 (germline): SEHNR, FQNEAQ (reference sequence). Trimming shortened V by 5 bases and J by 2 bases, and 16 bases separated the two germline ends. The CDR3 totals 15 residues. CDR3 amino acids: CASSLRDGRTYEQYF. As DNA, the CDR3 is TGTGCCAGCAGCCTACGGGACGGTCGGACCTACGAGCAGTACTTC.